The rows below give T cell receptor beta chains drawn from one sample of a study of shared clonotypes between healthy human individuals. Sequencing was performed with immunoSEQ multiplex PCR; in TCRdb, only in-frame clones are kept and a portion is missing. The sample lists about 1.1 million clones, around 82% occurring once. Input material: memory CD4+ T cells from PBMCs. The receptors here all came from a man aged 18 to 35 in good health. Some clones in this sample may be carry-over from other donors' samples. Both conserved end residues are part of each CDR3. The order of the fields is clone size, CDR3 length, V gene, D gene, J gene, CDR3 protein, CDR3 DNA. A D gene is named only where the DNA matches it firmly. For some rows the clone size is stated as once, few or many, or as a class when expanded; others skip it.

>.|13|TRBV5-1|.|TRBJ2-5
CASSLRPGETQYF
TGCGCCAGCAGCTTGCGGCCGGGGGAGACCCAGTACTTC
>.|13|TRBV19|.|TRBJ1-1
CASSIERDTEAFF
TGTGCCAGTAGTATAGAAAGGGACACTGAAGCTTTCTTT
>.|15|TRBV11-1|.|TRBJ2-3
CASSLSGDSTDTQYF
TGTGCCAGCAGCTTAAGCGGAGATAGCACAGATACGCAGTATTTT
>.|14|TRBV5-6|.|TRBJ2-3
CASNRGTSTDTQYF
TGTGCCAGCAATAGGGGGACTAGCACAGATACGCAGTATTTT
>.|14|TRBV28|.|TRBJ2-5
CASRRTPNQETQYF
TGTGCCAGCAGGAGGACACCGAACCAAGAGACCCAGTACTTC
>many|14|TRBV28|.|TRBJ2-7
CASSLMGARHEQYF
TGTGCCAGCAGTTTAATGGGGGCGCGCCACGAGCAGTACTTC
>.|17|TRBV28|.|TRBJ2-6
CASSPPLWQAGANVLTF
TGTGCCAGCAGTCCCCCTCTCTGGCAGGCTGGGGCCAACGTCCTGACTTTC
>.|16|TRBV5-1|TRBD2|TRBJ2-7
CASSLAGGFFAYEQYF
TGCGCCAGCAGCTTGGCCGGGGGGTTTTTCGCCTACGAGCAGTACTTC
>.|12|TRBV29-1|TRBD1|TRBJ2-7
CSGRDRAFEQYF
TGCAGCGGCCGGGACAGAGCATTTGAGCAGTACTTC
>.|15|TRBV19|TRBD2|TRBJ2-7
CASSTFSGISYEQYF
TGTGCCAGTAGTACCTTTAGCGGGATCTCCTACGAGCAGTACTTC
>.|14|TRBV5-4|.|TRBJ2-1
CASSLGDTYNEQFF
TGTGCCAGCAGCTTGGGGGACACGTACAATGAGCAGTTCTTC
>.|16|TRBV4-2|.|TRBJ1-3
CASSQLTRVSGNTIYF
TGTGCCAGCAGCCAACTCACCCGGGTCTCTGGAAACACCATATATTTT
>.|12|TRBV5-1|TRBD1|TRBJ1-2
CASRTGGNGYTF
TGCGCCAGCAGGACAGGGGGCAATGGCTACACCTTC
>.|15|TRBV27|TRBD1|TRBJ2-4
CASRGRDREANIQYF
TGTGCCAGCAGGGGCCGGGACAGGGAGGCAAACATTCAGTACTTC
>.|15|TRBV6-1|.|TRBJ2-7
CASRLGRIQTYEQYF
TGTGCCAGCAGACTAGGACGGATCCAAACCTACGAGCAGTACTTC
>.|14|TRBV5-4|.|TRBJ2-7
CASSLNGAPSGQYF
TGTGCCAGCAGCTTGAACGGGGCCCCCTCGGGGCAGTACTTC
>.|18|TRBV18|TRBD2|TRBJ2-2
CASTSGGALAGVTGELFF
TGTGCCAGCACCTCGGGGGGCGCGCTAGCGGGAGTCACCGGGGAGCTGTTTTTT
>few|12|TRBV30|.|TRBJ1-5
CAWGQVGQPQHF
TGTGCCTGGGGCCAGGTGGGCCAGCCCCAGCATTTT
>.|14|TRBV19|.|TRBJ1-5
CASSIDRGNQPQHF
TGTGCCAGTAGTATAGATAGGGGGAATCAGCCCCAGCATTTT
>.|15|TRBV5-1|.|TRBJ1-1
CASSSTGKLNTEAFF
TGCGCCAGCAGCTCCACAGGGAAACTGAACACTGAAGCTTTCTTT
>.|13|TRBV5-6|.|TRBJ1-4
CASSPGPGEKLFF
TGTGCCAGCAGCCCGGGTCCAGGGGAAAAACTGTTTTTT
>.|16|TRBV4-1|.|TRBJ1-1
CASSQDGGRGSTEAFF
TGCGCCAGCAGCCAAGACGGTGGCAGGGGCAGCACTGAAGCTTTCTTT
>.|13|TRBV2|TRBD2|TRBJ2-2
CASRWGGTGELFF
TGTGCCAGCAGATGGGGGGGCACCGGGGAGCTGTTTTTT
>.|13|TRBV9|.|TRBJ2-3
CASSVSPSDTQYF
TGTGCCAGCAGCGTAAGCCCCAGCGATACGCAGTATTTT
>.|13|TRBV19|.|TRBJ2-1
CASSKVGDNEQFF
TGTGCCAGTAGTAAGGTCGGAGACAATGAGCAGTTCTTC
>.|15|TRBV28|.|TRBJ1-2
CASSFPGTGKSGYTF
TGTGCCAGCAGTTTTCCGGGCACAGGTAAATCTGGCTACACCTTC
>.|15|TRBV7-2|.|TRBJ2-1
CASSLAFSSYNEQFF
TGTGCCAGCAGCTTAGCCTTTAGCTCCTACAATGAGCAGTTCTTC
>.|16|TRBV9|TRBD2|TRBJ2-1
CASSVDLAGGRNEQFF
TGTGCCAGCAGCGTAGATCTAGCGGGAGGTCGTAATGAGCAGTTCTTC
>.|12|TRBV28|TRBD1|TRBJ1-1
CASSLSGQGAFF
TGTGCCAGCAGTTTGTCGGGACAGGGGGCTTTCTTT
>.|14|TRBV6-6|.|TRBJ1-5
CASSPSGGNQPQHF
TGTGCCAGCAGTCCCTCGGGGGGTAATCAGCCCCAGCATTTT
>.|16|TRBV5-4|TRBD2|TRBJ2-1
CASSPGGLARNNEQFF
TGTGCCAGCAGCCCGGGGGGACTAGCGCGAAACAATGAGCAGTTCTTC
>.|17|TRBV5-8|TRBD2|TRBJ2-1
CASSLRTSGRGANEQFF
TGTGCCAGCAGCTTGCGGACTAGCGGGAGGGGAGCGAATGAGCAGTTCTTC
>once|14|TRBV28|TRBD1|TRBJ1-2
CASSLPQGAGSYTF
TGTGCCAGCAGTTTACCGCAGGGGGCTGGTAGCTACACCTTC
>many|16|TRBV6-5|.|TRBJ1-4
CASSFKGPLLNEKLFF
TGTGCCAGCAGTTTCAAAGGACCGTTGCTAAATGAAAAACTGTTTTTT
>few|17|TRBV15|TRBD2|TRBJ2-3
CATSRPEGSGRADTQYF
TGTGCCACCAGCAGGCCCGAGGGTAGCGGGAGGGCGGATACGCAGTATTTT
>once|13|TRBV28|TRBD1|TRBJ2-7
CASSGTAHYEQYF
TGTGCCAGTTCAGGGACAGCCCACTACGAGCAGTACTTC
>.|17|TRBV27|.|TRBJ2-3
CASTQEVSGGTFATQYF
TGTGCCAGCACCCAAGAAGTTTCTGGTGGAACTTTTGCTACGCAGTATTTT
>few|15|TRBV5-1|TRBD1|TRBJ1-5
CASSLGTGFNQPQHF
TGCGCCAGCAGCTTGGGGACAGGGTTCAATCAGCCCCAGCATTTT
>.|15|TRBV5-1|.|TRBJ2-5
CASSLDRSPPETQYF
TGCGCCAGCAGCTTGGACAGATCCCCTCCGGAGACCCAGTACTTC
>once|16|TRBV28|TRBD2|TRBJ2-5
CASSLVAGGGWETQYF
TGTGCCAGCAGTTTAGTGGCGGGAGGAGGCTGGGAGACCCAGTACTTC
>.|15|TRBV7-2|.|TRBJ2-1
CASSLLGPPYNEQFF
TGTGCCAGCAGCTTACTAGGGCCCCCCTACAATGAGCAGTTCTTC
>.|16|TRBV28|.|TRBJ2-5
CASSSPGPVSPETQYF
TGTGCCAGCAGTTCCCCCGGGCCCGTGAGTCCGGAGACCCAGTACTTC
>.|16|TRBV10-1|.|TRBJ2-1
CASMGGRWTWGDEQFF
TGCGCCAGCATGGGAGGACGGTGGACTTGGGGCGATGAGCAGTTCTTC
>.|14|TRBV14|.|TRBJ1-3
CASSMDASGNTIYF
TGTGCCAGCAGCATGGATGCTTCTGGAAACACCATATATTTT
>.|14|TRBV5-1|TRBD1|TRBJ1-6
CASKRDRGDSPLHF
TGCGCCAGCAAGAGGGACAGAGGCGATTCACCCCTCCACTTT
>.|14|TRBV5-1|.|TRBJ1-5
CASSLMGVDQPQHF
TGCGCCAGCAGCTTGATGGGTGTCGATCAGCCCCAGCATTTT
>.|13|TRBV18|.|TRBJ1-2
CAGSQGTNYGYTF
TGTGCCGGATCCCAAGGGACTAACTATGGCTACACCTTC
>few|17|TRBV18|TRBD2|TRBJ2-1
CASSPRSGLAGANEQFF
TGTGCCAGCTCACCAAGATCGGGACTAGCGGGAGCCAATGAGCAGTTCTTC
>.|15|TRBV15|.|TRBJ2-7
CATRTSQFSSYEQYF
TGTGCCACCAGGACGTCACAGTTCAGCTCCTACGAGCAGTACTTC
>.|15|TRBV6-5|.|TRBJ1-3
CASSYSGFSGNTIYF
TGTGCCAGCAGTTACTCGGGATTCTCTGGAAACACCATATATTTT
>.|15|TRBV6-4|.|TRBJ2-6
CASSVGPSGANVLTF
TGTGCCAGCAGTGTTGGCCCATCTGGGGCCAACGTCCTGACTTTC